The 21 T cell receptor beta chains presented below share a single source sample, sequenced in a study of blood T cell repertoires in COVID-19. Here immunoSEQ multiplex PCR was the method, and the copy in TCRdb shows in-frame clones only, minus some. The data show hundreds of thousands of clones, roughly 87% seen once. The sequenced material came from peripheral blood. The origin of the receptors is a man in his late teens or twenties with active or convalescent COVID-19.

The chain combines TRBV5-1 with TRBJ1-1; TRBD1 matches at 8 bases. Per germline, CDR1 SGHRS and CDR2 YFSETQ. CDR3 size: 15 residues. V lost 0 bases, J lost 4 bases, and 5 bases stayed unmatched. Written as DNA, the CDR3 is TGCGCCAGCAGCTTGGCCATTGGACAGGGCACTGAAGCTTTCTTT. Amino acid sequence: CASSLAIGQGTEAFF.

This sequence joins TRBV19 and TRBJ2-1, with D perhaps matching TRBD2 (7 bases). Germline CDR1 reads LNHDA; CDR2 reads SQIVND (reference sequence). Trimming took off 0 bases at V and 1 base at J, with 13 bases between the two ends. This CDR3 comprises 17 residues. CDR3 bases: TGTGCCAGTAGTATAGATTGGGGGGGCGCATCCTACAATGAGCAGTTCTTC. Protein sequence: CASSIDWGGASYNEQFF.

CDR3 bases: TGCGCCAGCAGTGAGCTGCGGGGGGGCAGTCTCCACAATGAGCAGTTCTTC. Protein product: CASSELRGGSLHNEQFF. V gene TRBV10-2 combines with J gene TRBJ2-1, with TRBD2 matching 9 bases. V trimming: 2 bases; J trimming: 5 bases; junction bases outside the gene matches: 10. The CDR3 runs to 17 residues. Germline CDR1 WSHSY, CDR2 SAAADI.

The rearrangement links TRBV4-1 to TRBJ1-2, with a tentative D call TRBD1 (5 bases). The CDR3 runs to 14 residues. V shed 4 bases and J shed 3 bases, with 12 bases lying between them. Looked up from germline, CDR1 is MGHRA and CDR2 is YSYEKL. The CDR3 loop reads CASSPVGGYYGYTF. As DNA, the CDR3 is TGCGCCAGCAGCCCAGTGGGGGGGTACTATGGCTACACCTTC.

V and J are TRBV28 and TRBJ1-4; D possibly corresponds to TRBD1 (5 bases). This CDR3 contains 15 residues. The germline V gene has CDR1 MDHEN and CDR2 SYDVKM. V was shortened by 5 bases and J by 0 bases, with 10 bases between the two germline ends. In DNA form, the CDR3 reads TGTGCCAGCAGTCGTCCGGGGGCAACTAATGAAAAACTGTTTTTT. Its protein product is CASSRPGATNEKLFF.

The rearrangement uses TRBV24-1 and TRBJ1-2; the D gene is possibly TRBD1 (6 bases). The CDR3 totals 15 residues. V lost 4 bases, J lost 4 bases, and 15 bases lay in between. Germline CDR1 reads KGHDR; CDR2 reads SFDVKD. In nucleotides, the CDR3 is TGTGCCACCAGTGAGGAATGGGGGCTGGGCTATGGCTACACCTTC. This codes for CATSEEWGLGYGYTF.

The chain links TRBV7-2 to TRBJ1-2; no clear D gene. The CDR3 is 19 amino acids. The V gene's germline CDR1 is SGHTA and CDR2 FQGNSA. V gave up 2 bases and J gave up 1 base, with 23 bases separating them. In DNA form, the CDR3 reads TGTGCCAGCAGCTTAAGCCCTTTCCGGGGTGGAAGACTTAACTATGGCTACACCTTC. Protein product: CASSLSPFRGGRLNYGYTF.

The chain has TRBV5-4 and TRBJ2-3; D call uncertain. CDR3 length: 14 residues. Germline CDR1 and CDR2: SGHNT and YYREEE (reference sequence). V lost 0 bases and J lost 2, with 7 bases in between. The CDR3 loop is CASSLDRYTDTQYF. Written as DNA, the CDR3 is TGTGCCAGCAGCTTGGATCGGTACACAGATACGCAGTATTTT.

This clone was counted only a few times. This CDR3 is CASSLGTGVYNEQFF. The CDR3 DNA is TGTGCCAGCAGCTTGGGGACAGGGGTCTACAATGAGCAGTTCTTC. The chain carries TRBV13 and TRBJ2-1; TRBD1 matches 10 bases. Trimming at V came to 3 bases and at J to 3 bases, leaving 2 bases not matched to a gene. The CDR3 is 15 residues long. In germline, CDR1 is PRHDT, CDR2 FYEKMQ (reference sequence).

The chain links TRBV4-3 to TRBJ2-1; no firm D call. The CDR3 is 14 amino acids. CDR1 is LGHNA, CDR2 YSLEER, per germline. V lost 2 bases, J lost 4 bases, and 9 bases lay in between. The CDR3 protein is CASSQQTVYNEQFF. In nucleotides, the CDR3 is TGCGCCAGCAGCCAACAAACAGTTTACAATGAGCAGTTCTTC.

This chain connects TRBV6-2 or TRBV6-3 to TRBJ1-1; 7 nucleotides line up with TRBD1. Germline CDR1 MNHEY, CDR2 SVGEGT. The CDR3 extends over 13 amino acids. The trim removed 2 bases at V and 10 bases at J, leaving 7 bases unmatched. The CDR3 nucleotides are TGTGCCAGCAGTTACGGACAGGCATTTCCAGCTTTCTTT. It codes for CASSYGQAFPAFF.

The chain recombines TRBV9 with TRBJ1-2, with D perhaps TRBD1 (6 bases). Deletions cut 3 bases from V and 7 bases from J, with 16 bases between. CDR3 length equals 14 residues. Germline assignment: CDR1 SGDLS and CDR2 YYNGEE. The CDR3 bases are TGTGCCAGCAGCGGCCTTGAGGGAGGGGGTGGCTACACCTTC. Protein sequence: CASSGLEGGGGYTF.

The CDR3 sequence: CASSLGGATGELFF. In DNA form, the CDR3 reads TGTGCCAGCAGCTTAGGAGGGGCCACCGGGGAGCTGTTTTTT. The chain links TRBV13 to TRBJ2-2; a possible D gene is TRBD1 (5 bases). This CDR3 has 14 residues. V lost 0 bases and J lost 4, with 6 bases in between. The germline CDR1 and CDR2 sequences are PRHDT and FYEKMQ (reference sequence).

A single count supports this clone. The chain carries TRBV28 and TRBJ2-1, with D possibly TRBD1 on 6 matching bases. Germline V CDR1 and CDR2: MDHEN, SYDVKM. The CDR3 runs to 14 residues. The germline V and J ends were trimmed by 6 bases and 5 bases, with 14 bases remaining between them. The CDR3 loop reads CASRSRDTDNEQFF. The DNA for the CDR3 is TGTGCCAGCAGATCCCGGGACACAGACAATGAGCAGTTCTTC.

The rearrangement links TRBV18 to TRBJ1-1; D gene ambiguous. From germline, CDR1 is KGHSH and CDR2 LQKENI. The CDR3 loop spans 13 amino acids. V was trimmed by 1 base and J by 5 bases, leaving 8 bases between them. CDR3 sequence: CASSPLGGTEAFF. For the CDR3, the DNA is TGTGCCAGCTCACCACTGGGAGGGACTGAAGCTTTCTTT.

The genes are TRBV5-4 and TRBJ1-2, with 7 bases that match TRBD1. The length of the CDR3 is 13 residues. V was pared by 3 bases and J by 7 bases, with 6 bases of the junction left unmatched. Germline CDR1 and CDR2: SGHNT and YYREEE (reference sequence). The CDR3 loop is CASSWRQGRGYTF. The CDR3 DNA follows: TGTGCCAGCAGCTGGAGACAGGGCCGTGGCTACACCTTC.

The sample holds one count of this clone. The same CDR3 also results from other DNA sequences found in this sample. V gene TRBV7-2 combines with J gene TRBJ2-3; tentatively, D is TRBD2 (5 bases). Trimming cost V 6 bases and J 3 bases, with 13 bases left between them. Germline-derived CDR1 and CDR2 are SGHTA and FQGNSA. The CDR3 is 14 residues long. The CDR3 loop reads CASRPTSGTDTQYF. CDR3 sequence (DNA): TGTGCCAGCAGACCAACCTCGGGAACAGATACGCAGTATTTT.

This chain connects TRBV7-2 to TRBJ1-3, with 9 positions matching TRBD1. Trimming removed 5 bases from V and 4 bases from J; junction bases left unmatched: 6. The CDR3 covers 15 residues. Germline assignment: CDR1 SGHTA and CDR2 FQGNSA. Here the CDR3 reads CASSTNRGRGNTIYF. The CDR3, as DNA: TGTGCCAGCAGCACCAACAGGGGGCGCGGAAACACCATATATTTT.

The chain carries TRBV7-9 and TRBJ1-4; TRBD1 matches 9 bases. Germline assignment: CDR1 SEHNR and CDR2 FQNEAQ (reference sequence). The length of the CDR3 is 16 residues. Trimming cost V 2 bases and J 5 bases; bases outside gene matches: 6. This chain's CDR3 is CASSLREQGANEKLFF. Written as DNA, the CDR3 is TGTGCCAGCAGCTTAAGGGAACAGGGGGCGAATGAAAAACTGTTTTTT.

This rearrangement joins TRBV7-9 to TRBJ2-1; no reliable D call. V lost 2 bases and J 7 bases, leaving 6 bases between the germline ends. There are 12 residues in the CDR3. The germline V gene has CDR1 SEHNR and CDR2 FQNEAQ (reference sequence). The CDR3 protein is CASSLFENEQFF. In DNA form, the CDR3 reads TGTGCCAGCAGCTTATTCGAGAATGAGCAGTTCTTC.

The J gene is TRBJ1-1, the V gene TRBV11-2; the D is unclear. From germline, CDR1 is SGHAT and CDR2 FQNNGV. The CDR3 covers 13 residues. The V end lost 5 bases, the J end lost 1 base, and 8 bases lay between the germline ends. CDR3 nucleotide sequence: TGTGCCAGCAGCCAATGGAGGAACACTGAAGCTTTCTTT. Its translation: CASSQWRNTEAFF.